The 13 T cell receptor beta chains below all came from one sample that was sequenced in a study of T cell repertoires in cytomegalovirus infection. For these receptors, no antigen is known. TCRdb recomputed calls from the reads with MiXCR, one row per CDR3 protein. The sample yields hundreds of thousands of distinct CDR3 sequences, roughly 36% seen once. The sample in question was cultured PBMCs, obtained from culture after CMV antigen stimulation. All receptors derive from a human donor in good health (CMV status not recorded). Some clones in this sample may be carry-over from other donors' samples.

This chain links TRBV7-2 with TRBJ2-1; 8 nucleotides align to TRBD2. The junction had 6 bases not matched to a gene; V was cut back by 1 base and J by 7 bases. Looked up from germline, CDR1 is SGHTA and CDR2 is FQGNSA. This CDR3 region has 15 residues. The CDR3 reads CASSLDGGGRNEQFF. CDR3 nucleotides: TGTGCCAGCAGCTTAGACGGCGGGGGGCGGAATGAGCAGTTCTTC.

CDR3 protein: CASSLAQREGRGEQYF. The CDR3 DNA reads as TGTGCCAGCAGCTTAGCGCAGCGGGAGGGCCGAGGCGAGCAGTACTTC. V is TRBV7-6 and J is TRBJ2-7; TRBD2 agrees at 10 bases. Germline values: CDR1 SGHVS, CDR2 FNYEAQ. The V gene end was trimmed by 0 bases and the J gene end by 6 bases; junction bases not matched to a gene: 8. CDR3 length: 16 residues.

The V and J genes are TRBV11-2 and TRBJ2-3; D unresolved. V lost 2 bases to trimming and J lost 4 bases, with 16 bases between them. Germline V gene sequence: CDR1 SGHAT, CDR2 FQNNGV. CDR3 length: 16 residues. CDR3 DNA sequence: TGTGCCAGCAGCTTACCAAATGACTTAGGCGCAGATACGCAGTATTTT. Its protein is CASSLPNDLGADTQYF.

The chain uses TRBV6-1 and TRBJ1-4, with D hard to call. Germline CDR1 reads MNHNS; CDR2 reads SASEGT. V was cut by 0 bases and J by 9 bases, with 5 bases left in between. The CDR3 loop spans 12 amino acids. CDR3 bases: TGTGCCAGCAGTGAAGCGGGTCAAAAACTGTTTTTT. This codes for CASSEAGQKLFF.

Many counts were recorded for this clonotype. The chain has TRBV7-8 and TRBJ2-3; 7 bases line up with TRBD2. Trimming cost V 7 bases and J 5 bases; bases outside gene matches: 9. This CDR3 contains 14 residues. Germline V CDR1 and CDR2: SGHVS, FQNEAQ. DNA of the CDR3: TGTGCCAGCAATTTATGGGGGGGAGGAGATACGCAGTATTTT. Translated, it gives CASNLWGGGDTQYF.

For the CDR3, the DNA is TGTGCCAGTACGCTGAATTCCGCCGCATCTTGGGATACGCAGTATTTT. Protein: CASTLNSAASWDTQYF. The chain employs TRBV19 and TRBJ2-3; D not certain. Germline values: CDR1 LNHDA, CDR2 SQIVND (reference sequence). The CDR3 length is 16 residues. The V gene lost 7 bases and the J gene lost 6 bases, with 23 bases spanning the gap.

This rearrangement joins TRBV20-1 to TRBJ2-3; 11 positions agree with TRBD2. V shed 3 bases, J shed 4 bases, and the junction held 6 bases outside the gene matches. The CDR3 spans 15 residues. Germline V lookup: CDR1 DFQATT, CDR2 SNEGSKA (reference sequence). Here the CDR3 reads CSASVSGGEADTQYF. CDR3 DNA sequence: TGCAGTGCTAGCGTTAGCGGGGGGGAGGCAGATACGCAGTATTTT.

This chain uses TRBV28 with TRBJ1-1; D might be TRBD1 (6 bases). Trimming cost V 8 bases and J 1 base, with 20 bases left between them. The CDR3 totals 16 residues. The V gene's germline CDR1 is MDHEN and CDR2 SYDVKM. The chain's CDR3 is CASSQVQGGGNTEAFF. The CDR3 DNA sequence: TGTGCCAGCTCACAAGTCCAGGGAGGGGGGAACACTGAAGCTTTCTTT.

The table lists this clonotype with a few counts. The genes are TRBV7-6 and TRBJ1-1; D may be TRBD1 (6 bases). CDR3 length: 15 amino acids. V lost 2 bases and J lost 1, with 11 bases in between. Germline V lookup: CDR1 SGHVS, CDR2 FNYEAQ. CDR3 nucleotide sequence: TGTGCCAGCAGCTTATCGCCAGGGGAGAACACTGAAGCTTTCTTT. It translates to CASSLSPGENTEAFF.

This chain's CDR3 is CASSQDSAGGYGYTF. The CDR3 DNA sequence: TGCGCCAGCAGCCAAGATTCCGCAGGGGGCTATGGCTACACCTTC. This chain joins TRBV4-1 and TRBJ1-2; 7 bases are a match to TRBD1. CDR3 length: 15 amino acids. The germline CDR1 and CDR2 sequences are MGHRA and YSYEKL. The junction had 5 bases not matched to a gene; V was cut back by 0 bases and J by 4 bases.

In its sample, this clonotype was seen many times. The chain is built from TRBV7-8 and TRBJ2-7; D is uncertain. Deletions cut 3 bases from V and 2 bases from J, with 14 bases between. CDR1 and CDR2 (germline): SGHVS, FQNEAQ. The CDR3 spans 15 residues. Here the CDR3 reads CASSLTRVPPYEQYF. The CDR3 DNA reads as TGTGCCAGCAGCTTGACCCGGGTTCCGCCCTACGAGCAGTACTTC.

J is TRBJ2-3 and V is TRBV28; maybe TRBD1 (6 bases). This CDR3 region has 14 residues. V was shortened by 6 bases and J by 2 bases, with 12 bases between the two germline ends. CDR1 MDHEN and CDR2 SYDVKM come from the germline V gene. The CDR3, as DNA: TGTGCCAGCAGACCGGGACAACCCACAGATACGCAGTATTTT. Translating gives CASRPGQPTDTQYF.

This rearrangement joins TRBV7-2 to TRBJ2-7, with TRBD2 matching 9 bases. CDR3 length equals 14 residues. After removal of 5 bases from V and 6 bases from J, the junction contained 8 bases not matched to a gene. The germline gives CDR1 SGHTA, CDR2 FQGNSA. The CDR3 nucleotides are TGTGCCAGCAGCCTACAGCGGGGGGAGTTCGAGCAGTACTTC. As protein: CASSLQRGEFEQYF.